This TCR beta chain came from a study of beta chain features in type 1 diabetes. Since all of the isolated RNA was reverse transcribed, expressed TCRB transcripts were what got sequenced. Assay used: immunoSEQ multiplex PCR; TCRdb lists only in-frame clones, some missing. This table has about 140,000 clones, 10% to 15% appearing once. This clone was observed many times. No antigen is known for it. By way of CD45RO/CCR7/CD25/CD127/CD95/CD27, the CD4+ regulatory, stem cell-like memory, central memory and naive cells were sorted. CDR3 length: 12 amino acids. After removal of 3 bases from V and 6 bases from J, the junction contained 5 bases not matched to a gene. From germline, CDR1 is SQVTM and CDR2 ANQGSEA. Study-level points and caveats: Here, the possible influence of HLA type (on TCRB rearrangement) remained unresolved. When Type 1 diabetes patients were examined, their TCRB CDR3s proved moderately but significantly shorter in all four CD4+ subsets.

The source of this sequence is a man younger than 35 with type 1 diabetes. J is TRBJ2-7 and V is TRBV29-1, with TRBD2 matching 7 bases. Material: central memory CD4+ T cells from blood. The chain's CDR3 is CSVDRGGAEQYF. The CDR3 coding sequence is TGCAGCGTTGACCGGGGAGGGGCCGAGCAGTACTTC.